This T cell receptor (beta chain) was profiled in a study of cytomegalovirus exposure and HLA in healthy donors (dated by TCRdb to the late 2010s). Describing the broader study: An earlier analysis of about 530 of the donors reported around 280 Gb of sequence data and some 110 million unique TCR beta sequences obtained from about 180 million T cells. About 300 gigabases of sequencing data and roughly 80 million unique TCR sequences made up an early release that covered about 640 HLA-typed donors. Among the roughly 380 genotyped donors, under 90% belonged to the genetic ancestry cluster associated with self-reported Caucasian donors. The study was designed to test whether signatures of past pathogen exposure could be identified by cataloging public T cell receptors. The study used immunosequencing to profile the T cell repertoires of 666 subjects and linked those repertoires to cytomegalovirus serostatus. A separate validation cohort of approximately 130 different subjects was used in addition to the 666-subject first cohort. The study combined high-throughput TCR immunosequencing, statistical association of individual TCRs with disease status, and machine learning to predict cytomegalovirus infection status. To study patterns of TCR occurrence, a later analysis re-analyzed previously published TCR beta repertoires from 666 donors and added high-resolution HLA genotyping. Rather than using new phenotypic data, the later analysis identified candidate immune exposures from TCR beta sequences and from how often those sequences occurred across donors. In an earlier analysis of roughly 540 of the donors, high-throughput TCR beta sequencing was used to judge whether each TCR beta V gene segment behaved as functional or pseudogenic. Alongside the repertoire data, information on donor age, sex, ethnicity and CMV serostatus was compiled. Genome-wide SNP genotypes for about 55% of the 666 donors were used in a later genetic analysis, which treated that subset as a discovery cohort. Every repertoire in the discovery cohort had been generated on one and the same sequencing platform. HLA typing covered class I and class II loci at four-digit resolution. The number of typed donors differed by locus: roughly 629-640 for A, B, C, DRB1 and DQB1; some 500 for DQA1; 606 for DPA1; and roughly 450 for DPB1. Four to six DR-DQ haplotypes were handled as single units for association and clustering, since linkage in the cohort was strong. Among about 360 genotyped donors of the cohort, an average of about 240,000 unique TCR beta nucleotide sequences were sequenced per donor, about a sixth of them non-productive.

The germline V gene (reference sequence) supplies CDR1 LNHDA and CDR2 SQIVND. The CDR3 contains 12 residues, cysteine and phenylalanine counted. Only the CDR3 portion is preserved as DNA: 36 bases, with reading frame beginning at the first base. The germline ends are 6 bases apart after V is trimmed by 6 bases and J by 1 base. Concerning this clone itself: Its antigen remains undetermined. There are no base qualities to consult, and no much larger clone falls within one base.

The cohort was made up of approximately 670 healthy bone marrow donors. At the time of sampling, all cohort members were nominally healthy, though unrecorded immune exposures were likely present. The donor was CMV seropositive and belonged to the group of 270 or so seropositive cohort members. A peripheral blood sample was collected from each donor, and TCR beta sequencing was performed on peripheral blood mononuclear cells. The Qiagen DNeasy Blood Extraction Kit was used to extract genomic DNA from the blood cell samples. Receptor amplification or capture employed the immunoSEQ multiplex PCR assay. For the multiplex PCR, a mixture combining 60 forward primers for TCR Vbeta segments and 13 reverse primers for TCR Jbeta segments was used. The CDR3 region of rearranged TCR beta genes was amplified from genomic DNA with a multiplex PCR assay. The amplified TCR beta libraries were sequenced on the Illumina HiSeq System as 87-base-pair reads. The source study handled its data this way. A later analysis tallied 75 million to 85 million unique TCR beta chains across the 666 repertoires, and 10 million to 11 million of those chains were shared by two or more donors. Raw reads were error-corrected and collapsed into unique sequences with a nearest-neighbor algorithm that merged closely related sequences to remove PCR and sequencing errors. V, D and J gene segments were assigned by aligning CDR3 sequences to IMGT reference sequences. For a sequence to be retained, at least a six-nucleotide match to both a V gene segment and a J gene segment was required. Rearrangements were called productive when the CDR3 lacked stop codons and stayed in frame with V and J; all others were non-productive. CDR3 was defined by IMGT convention, running from the second conserved V-encoded cysteine to the conserved J-encoded phenylalanine. In an earlier analysis of 587 of the donors, sequences lacking an unambiguous match to a single V gene segment were excluded. An earlier analysis of just under 600 of the donors called V segments functional above 56.7% productive rearrangements and segregating when the between-donor standard deviation exceeded 5%. A statistical classification framework was built to diagnose cytomegalovirus status from the catalog of TCR beta chain sequences. In a later analysis, V and J genes were assigned by comparing TCR nucleotide sequences against IMGT/GENE-DB human TR gene sequences. Using the TCRdist pipeline, a later analysis assigned CDR3 sequences along with most-parsimonious VDJ recombination scenarios. In a later analysis, every TCR beta chain was defined by the combination of its CDR3 amino acid sequence and its V-gene family, and reads without a unique V-gene family were dropped. In a later analysis, approximately 640 highly shared, low-generation-probability nucleotide sequences were removed to address suspected cross-contamination and a sequencing artifact. In a later analysis, a clonal expansion index was calculated for each public chain from normalized within-repertoire ranks of inferred template counts. A later analysis computed generation probabilities with a VDJ recombination model fitted to out-of-frame rearrangements, and checked the results against IGoR. In a later analysis, hypergeometric tests were used to score TCR-TCR, TCR-HLA and TCR-CMV co-occurrence, with a repertoire-size bias correction applied to TCR pairs. In a later analysis, false discovery rates were estimated by permuting HLA or CMV assignments 20 times. In a later analysis, co-occurring TCRs were grouped using DBSCAN, and TCRdist sequence similarity was added for clustering within HLA-allele-positive subsets. For co-occurrence clustering, repertoires with fewer than 30,000 or more than 120,000 public chains were excluded, along with 4 to 6 repertoires with anomalous nucleotide sharing. What TCRdb holds here is the immuneACCESS table cut down to in-frame rearrangements. Part of the clones is not present; checked against another copy, under half of the missing clones reflect an unresolved V gene, and the others are unexplained. From that table come the V and J calls and clone size; the DNA was used to work out D and trimming. This sample has around 120,000 clones in its table, and just over 70% of those were observed once. Of the sample, more than 2.5% is held by the ten largest clones.

Here is what the overall study found, with its caveats: Sequencing depth was assumed to be roughly uniform across donors in the presence/absence analyses, though that assumption may not hold. A further reported finding was that TCR beta sequences accurately predicted the HLA-A and HLA-B alleles for most subjects in the first cohort. In the study, some 180 TCR beta chains were listed as associated with cytomegalovirus. In a later analysis, HLA-associated TCR beta chains were found to be more clonally expanded and to have lower generation probabilities than equally common non-associated chains. The authors suggested that the approach could potentially be extended to other disease states and immunological phenotypes. Several of the top co-occurrence clusters appeared to be linked to parvovirus B19, influenza, CMV and Epstein-Barr virus, according to a later analysis. An association between a missense DCLRE1C variant and V-gene and J-gene trimming of TCR beta chains was found in a later genetic analysis and replicated in an independent cohort. In this cohort, only TCR beta chains were sequenced, and detectable features were limited by the absence of alpha or paired-chain data. A cluster of highly shared sequence variants was judged likely to represent a technical artifact of the sequencing pipeline. According to a later genetic analysis, donors in an Asian-associated ancestry cluster had fewer N-insertions in productive TCRs than the roughly 670-donor mean. Immune exposure information for the cohort was limited to CMV serostatus. Assigning TCR associations to individual alleles was difficult when HLA alleles, especially DR and DQ, strongly co-occurred. Because some donors lacked HLA typing at each locus, the association tests relied only on the typed subset. Linkage disequilibrium might explain the correlated functional status among segregating V segments, but an unknown experimental factor could not be excluded. According to a later analysis, TCR association rates differed among HLA loci, with DRB1 alleles showing the most associated TCRs and HLA-C alleles showing the fewest. In a later analysis, most CMV-associated TCR beta chains were found to appear HLA-restricted, with HLA associations seemingly driven largely by CMV exposure. Seventeen rarely observed V segments, including chromosome 9 orphons, were excluded from the earlier analysis of 550 to 700 of the donors because counts were too low. The classifier was reported to diagnose cytomegalovirus status with high specificity and sensitivity in both the original and validation cohorts. Three of the identified cytomegalovirus-associated TCR beta chains were confirmed in vitro to be specific for cytomegalovirus antigens. An earlier analysis of 450 to 750 of the donors showed that most TCR beta V segments appeared in productive rearrangements either about 87% or about 30% of the time, which broadly matched IMGT annotations. Most TCR sequences were seen in very few donors, while some public TCRs were found in many individuals. The 87-base-pair reads could not distinguish some IMGT-functional V segments, including TRBV6-2 and TRBV6-3, so those segments were excluded. At a false discovery rate of 0.05, a later analysis linked some 18,000 TCR beta sequences to specific HLA alleles.

In this chain, TRBV19 is recombined with TRBJ1-1, with the D gene call left open. The origin of this receptor is a woman aged 55-69 years in good health and CMV-seropositive. Sequencing was carried out using PBMCs. The encoded CDR3 is CASRRWNTEAFF. DNA sequence: TGTGCCAGTAGGCGTTGGAACACTGAAGCTTTCTTT.